This T cell receptor (beta chain) stems from a study of OX40 agonist ivuxolimab in advanced cancers. Measured with immunoSEQ multiplex PCR; TCRdb has only the in-frame clones, and not every one. The data contain more than 50,000 clones, around 85% of them singletons. Between the trimmed V and J ends, which lost 3 bases and 5 bases, there was a span of 11 bases. The germline V gene encodes CDR1 SNHLY and CDR2 FYNNEI. The CDR3 sequence is 14 residues long. This clonotype was obtained from an adult with an advanced solid tumor such as melanoma, head and neck, liver or kidney cancer. The sequences come from CD4+ or CD8+ T cells sorted from blood, collected in a trial of the OX40 agonist ivuxolimab. The chain employs TRBV2 and TRBJ2-4; the D gene could be TRBD1 or TRBD2 (5 bases each). This CDR3 reads CASSDLRGENIQYF. CDR3 in DNA: TGTGCCAGCAGTGACTTGAGGGGCGAAAACATTCAGTACTTC.